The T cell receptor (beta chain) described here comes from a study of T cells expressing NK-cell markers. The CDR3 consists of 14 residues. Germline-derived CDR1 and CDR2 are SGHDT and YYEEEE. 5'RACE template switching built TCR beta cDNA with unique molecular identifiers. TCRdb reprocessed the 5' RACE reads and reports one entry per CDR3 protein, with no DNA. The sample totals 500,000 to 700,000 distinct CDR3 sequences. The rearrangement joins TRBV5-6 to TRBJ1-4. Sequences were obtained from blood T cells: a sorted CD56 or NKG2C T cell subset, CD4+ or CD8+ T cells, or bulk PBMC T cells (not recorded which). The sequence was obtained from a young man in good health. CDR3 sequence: CASSFGVGEEKLFF.